This is a list of T cell receptor beta chains from one sample in a study of cytomegalovirus exposure and HLA in healthy donors. Libraries were prepared by immunoSEQ multiplex PCR; TCRdb keeps only in-frame clonotypes and omits some of them. The sample has just over 200,000 clones, more than 75% seen once. The sample was PBMCs. All receptors come from a woman in her thirties or forties in good health and CMV-seronegative. Each CDR3 is given with its conserved first and last residue. The D gene is left open where the match is weak. Clone size, where shown, is once, few, many, or a class for clones that have expanded.

v_gene: TRBV6-1
j_gene: TRBJ1-2
abundance: few
d_gene: NA
CDR3aa: CASSRDFKSYGYTF
CDR3nt: TGTGCCAGCAGTAGGGACTTTAAGAGCTATGGCTACACCTTC

v_gene: TRBV4-1
j_gene: TRBJ2-7
abundance: once
d_gene: NA
CDR3aa: CASSQGLSYEQYF
CDR3nt: TGCGCCAGCAGCCAAGGACTCTCCTACGAGCAGTACTTC

v_gene: TRBV19
j_gene: TRBJ2-7
abundance: NA
d_gene: TRBD1
CDR3aa: CASSWTGGDEQYF
CDR3nt: TGTGCCAGTAGTTGGACAGGGGGAGACGAGCAGTACTTC

v_gene: TRBV4-1
j_gene: TRBJ2-7
abundance: few
d_gene: TRBD1
CDR3aa: CASSQLVVGDSYEQYF
CDR3nt: TGCGCCAGCAGCCAATTGGTGGTCGGGGACAGTTACGAGCAGTACTTC

v_gene: TRBV10-3
j_gene: TRBJ2-2
abundance: NA
d_gene: TRBD1
CDR3aa: CAISETGTGITGELFF
CDR3nt: TGTGCCATCAGTGAGACGGGGACAGGGATTACCGGGGAGCTGTTTTTT

v_gene: TRBV6-6
j_gene: TRBJ1-5
abundance: NA
d_gene: TRBD1
CDR3aa: CASKDRGNSNQPQHF
CDR3nt: TGTGCCAGCAAGGACAGGGGGAATAGCAATCAGCCCCAGCATTTT

v_gene: TRBV28
j_gene: TRBJ2-1
abundance: once
d_gene: TRBD1
CDR3aa: CASREGGASYNEQFF
CDR3nt: TGTGCCAGCAGAGAAGGGGGCGCCTCCTACAATGAGCAGTTCTTC

v_gene: TRBV28
j_gene: TRBJ2-7
abundance: NA
d_gene: TRBD2
CDR3aa: CASSSEPMGTSGSYEQYF
CDR3nt: TGTGCCAGCAGTTCCGAACCCATGGGGACTAGCGGATCCTACGAGCAGTACTTC

v_gene: TRBV2
j_gene: TRBJ1-5
abundance: few
d_gene: NA
CDR3aa: CASSEVGGQPQHF
CDR3nt: TGTGCCAGCAGTGAGGTGGGAGGCCAGCCCCAGCATTTT

v_gene: TRBV5-4
j_gene: TRBJ2-7
abundance: once
d_gene: NA
CDR3aa: CASSLSGAGEQYF
CDR3nt: TGTGCCAGCAGCTTGTCAGGGGCTGGCGAGCAGTACTTC

v_gene: TRBV5-1
j_gene: TRBJ1-3
abundance: few
d_gene: TRBD1
CDR3aa: CASSSRGQGRSAGNTIYF
CDR3nt: TGCGCCAGCAGCTCCCGTGGACAGGGCCGGAGTGCTGGAAACACCATATATTTT

v_gene: TRBV5-1
j_gene: TRBJ2-1
abundance: NA
d_gene: TRBD2
CDR3aa: CASSQLAGSYNEQFF
CDR3nt: TGCGCCAGCAGCCAACTAGCGGGTTCCTACAATGAGCAGTTCTTC

v_gene: TRBV18
j_gene: TRBJ1-1
abundance: NA
d_gene: NA
CDR3aa: CASSLRRGGAEAFF
CDR3nt: TGTGCCAGCTCCCTCAGACGGGGGGGAGCTGAAGCTTTCTTT

v_gene: TRBV4-2
j_gene: TRBJ1-2
abundance: NA
d_gene: TRBD1
CDR3aa: CASSQLGTGGGYGYTF
CDR3nt: TGTGCCAGCAGCCAACTAGGGACAGGGGGAGGTTATGGCTACACCTTC

v_gene: TRBV27
j_gene: TRBJ2-7
abundance: NA
d_gene: NA
CDR3aa: CASRPGVGYEQYF
CDR3nt: TGTGCCAGCCGCCCAGGGGTGGGTTACGAGCAGTACTTC

v_gene: TRBV19
j_gene: TRBJ1-2
abundance: few
d_gene: NA
CDR3aa: CASSVQGAANYGYTF
CDR3nt: TGTGCCAGTAGTGTACAGGGAGCCGCTAACTATGGCTACACCTTC

v_gene: TRBV7-9
j_gene: TRBJ2-4
abundance: NA
d_gene: NA
CDR3aa: CASSLTRGPRDIQYF
CDR3nt: TGTGCCAGCAGCTTAACTAGAGGGCCCCGGGACATTCAGTACTTC

v_gene: TRBV11-3
j_gene: TRBJ2-7
abundance: once
d_gene: NA
CDR3aa: CASSLVDYEQYF
CDR3nt: TGTGCCAGCAGCTTAGTAGACTACGAGCAGTACTTC

v_gene: TRBV9
j_gene: TRBJ2-7
abundance: once
d_gene: TRBD1
CDR3aa: CASSVEGQGPHEQYF
CDR3nt: TGTGCCAGCAGCGTAGAAGGACAGGGTCCCCACGAGCAGTACTTC

v_gene: TRBV27
j_gene: TRBJ1-2
abundance: NA
d_gene: NA
CDR3aa: CASSLTGRHYGYTF
CDR3nt: TGTGCCAGCAGTTTAACAGGACGACACTATGGCTACACCTTC

v_gene: TRBV11-3
j_gene: TRBJ1-1
abundance: NA
d_gene: NA
CDR3aa: CASSRRGGTEAFF
CDR3nt: TGTGCCAGCAGCCGGCGAGGAGGAACTGAAGCTTTCTTT

v_gene: TRBV4-1
j_gene: TRBJ1-4
abundance: NA
d_gene: TRBD1
CDR3aa: CASSSTGKQLGEKLFF
CDR3nt: TGCGCCAGCAGCTCGACAGGGAAACAACTGGGGGAAAAACTGTTTTTT

v_gene: TRBV19
j_gene: TRBJ1-1
abundance: NA
d_gene: TRBD1
CDR3aa: CASSALRGHTEAFF
CDR3nt: TGTGCCAGTAGTGCCCTCAGGGGGCACACTGAAGCTTTCTTT

v_gene: TRBV30
j_gene: TRBJ1-2
abundance: few
d_gene: TRBD1
CDR3aa: CAWEGGTGQGAYGYTF
CDR3nt: TGTGCCTGGGAGGGGGGAACCGGACAGGGAGCGTATGGCTACACCTTC

v_gene: TRBV4-1
j_gene: TRBJ2-7
abundance: NA
d_gene: TRBD1
CDR3aa: CASSLPRGQGSYEQYF
CDR3nt: TGCGCCAGCAGCCTTCCCCGAGGACAGGGGTCCTACGAGCAGTACTTC

v_gene: TRBV6-1
j_gene: TRBJ2-5
abundance: once
d_gene: TRBD1
CDR3aa: CASSPWDRSQETQYF
CDR3nt: TGTGCCAGCAGTCCTTGGGACAGGTCGCAAGAGACCCAGTACTTC

v_gene: TRBV2
j_gene: TRBJ2-7
abundance: NA
d_gene: NA
CDR3aa: CASSQDIQYEQYF
CDR3nt: TGTGCCAGCAGTCAGGATATTCAATACGAGCAGTACTTC

v_gene: TRBV19
j_gene: TRBJ1-5
abundance: NA
d_gene: NA
CDR3aa: CASSIGGENNQPQHF
CDR3nt: TGTGCCAGTAGTATAGGGGGGGAAAACAATCAGCCCCAGCATTTT

v_gene: TRBV28
j_gene: TRBJ2-5
abundance: NA
d_gene: TRBD1
CDR3aa: CASSSPGGRGRETQYF
CDR3nt: TGTGCCAGCAGTTCCCCAGGGGGCAGGGGTAGAGAGACCCAGTACTTC

v_gene: TRBV29-1
j_gene: TRBJ1-1
abundance: once
d_gene: TRBD1
CDR3aa: CSVGRTGMGTEAFF
CDR3nt: TGCAGCGTGGGCCGGACAGGGATGGGGACTGAAGCTTTCTTT

v_gene: TRBV27
j_gene: TRBJ1-5
abundance: NA
d_gene: TRBD1
CDR3aa: CASSLGTGGRQPQHF
CDR3nt: TGTGCCAGCAGTCTTGGGACAGGGGGACGACAGCCCCAGCATTTT

v_gene: TRBV20-1
j_gene: TRBJ2-5
abundance: NA
d_gene: NA
CDR3aa: CSASGRETQYF
CDR3nt: TGCAGTGCTAGTGGGAGAGAGACCCAGTACTTC

v_gene: TRBV4-1
j_gene: TRBJ2-7
abundance: NA
d_gene: NA
CDR3aa: CASSLSLTYEQYF
CDR3nt: TGCGCCAGCAGCCTCTCGTTGACTTACGAGCAGTACTTC

v_gene: TRBV30
j_gene: TRBJ1-4
abundance: NA
d_gene: NA
CDR3aa: CAWSVQGNEKLFF
CDR3nt: TGTGCCTGGAGTGTACAGGGTAATGAAAAACTGTTTTTT

v_gene: TRBV6-5
j_gene: TRBJ1-2
abundance: NA
d_gene: NA
CDR3aa: CASSDRNYGYTF
CDR3nt: TGTGCCAGCAGTGACAGGAACTATGGCTACACCTTC

v_gene: TRBV2
j_gene: TRBJ2-6
abundance: NA
d_gene: TRBD1
CDR3aa: CASRQGAPSNGANVLTF
CDR3nt: TGTGCCAGCAGGCAGGGGGCCCCGTCCAACGGGGCCAACGTCCTGACTTTC

v_gene: TRBV5-8
j_gene: TRBJ2-7
abundance: NA
d_gene: NA
CDR3aa: CASSLRLRSSYEQYF
CDR3nt: TGTGCCAGCAGCTTGAGGCTTCGGAGCTCCTACGAGCAGTACTTC

v_gene: TRBV29-1
j_gene: TRBJ1-4
abundance: NA
d_gene: TRBD1
CDR3aa: CSVGQGNTNEKLFF
CDR3nt: TGCAGCGTAGGACAGGGAAATACTAATGAAAAACTGTTTTTT

v_gene: TRBV19
j_gene: TRBJ2-7
abundance: NA
d_gene: NA
CDR3aa: CASSIGTPSYEQYF
CDR3nt: TGTGCCAGTAGTATAGGGACACCCTCCTACGAGCAGTACTTC

v_gene: TRBV4-1
j_gene: TRBJ2-2
abundance: NA
d_gene: NA
CDR3aa: CASSQRSADTGELFF
CDR3nt: TGCGCCAGCAGCCAACGCAGCGCTGACACCGGGGAGCTGTTTTTT

v_gene: TRBV5-1
j_gene: TRBJ2-7
abundance: NA
d_gene: TRBD1
CDR3aa: CASSLGTGTGTYEQYF
CDR3nt: TGCGCCAGCAGCTTGGGGACCGGGACAGGGACCTACGAGCAGTACTTC

v_gene: TRBV28
j_gene: TRBJ2-3
abundance: few
d_gene: TRBD2
CDR3aa: CASSLGLRLAGSTDTQYF
CDR3nt: TGTGCCAGCAGTTTAGGGTTGAGACTAGCGGGAAGCACAGATACGCAGTATTTT

v_gene: TRBV6-6
j_gene: TRBJ1-3
abundance: NA
d_gene: TRBD1
CDR3aa: CASRPTGQGSGNTIYF
CDR3nt: TGTGCCAGCAGGCCCACGGGACAGGGCTCTGGAAACACCATATATTTT

v_gene: TRBV2
j_gene: TRBJ2-3
abundance: NA
d_gene: NA
CDR3aa: CASSAIGRGSTDTQYF
CDR3nt: TGTGCCAGCAGCGCTATCGGGCGGGGCAGCACAGATACGCAGTATTTT

v_gene: TRBV5-4
j_gene: TRBJ1-1
abundance: NA
d_gene: NA
CDR3aa: CASSLIRGNTEAFF
CDR3nt: TGTGCCAGCAGCCTAATAAGGGGGAACACTGAAGCTTTCTTT

v_gene: TRBV30
j_gene: TRBJ1-2
abundance: NA
d_gene: NA
CDR3aa: CAWSAQAINYGYTF
CDR3nt: TGTGCCTGGAGTGCGCAGGCAATTAACTATGGCTACACCTTC

v_gene: TRBV19
j_gene: TRBJ2-7
abundance: NA
d_gene: TRBD1
CDR3aa: CASSTGTGHYEQYF
CDR3nt: TGTGCCAGTAGTACCGGGACAGGGCACTACGAGCAGTACTTC

v_gene: TRBV5-1
j_gene: TRBJ2-7
abundance: NA
d_gene: TRBD2
CDR3aa: CASSLPSSGPRGNYEQYF
CDR3nt: TGCGCCAGCAGCTTGCCTTCTAGCGGGCCCCGGGGGAACTACGAGCAGTACTTC

v_gene: TRBV10-1
j_gene: TRBJ1-5
abundance: few
d_gene: NA
CDR3aa: CASSDTGIFRNQPQHF
CDR3nt: TGCGCCAGCAGTGATACAGGGATATTTCGCAATCAGCCCCAGCATTTT

v_gene: TRBV27
j_gene: TRBJ2-7
abundance: NA
d_gene: NA
CDR3aa: CASSLNRVTYEQYF
CDR3nt: TGTGCCAGCAGTCTTAACAGGGTTACCTACGAGCAGTACTTC

v_gene: TRBV7-9
j_gene: TRBJ2-3
abundance: NA
d_gene: TRBD2
CDR3aa: CASSLSSGGPRGTQYF
CDR3nt: TGTGCCAGCAGCTTATCTAGCGGGGGGCCGCGGGGTACGCAGTATTTT